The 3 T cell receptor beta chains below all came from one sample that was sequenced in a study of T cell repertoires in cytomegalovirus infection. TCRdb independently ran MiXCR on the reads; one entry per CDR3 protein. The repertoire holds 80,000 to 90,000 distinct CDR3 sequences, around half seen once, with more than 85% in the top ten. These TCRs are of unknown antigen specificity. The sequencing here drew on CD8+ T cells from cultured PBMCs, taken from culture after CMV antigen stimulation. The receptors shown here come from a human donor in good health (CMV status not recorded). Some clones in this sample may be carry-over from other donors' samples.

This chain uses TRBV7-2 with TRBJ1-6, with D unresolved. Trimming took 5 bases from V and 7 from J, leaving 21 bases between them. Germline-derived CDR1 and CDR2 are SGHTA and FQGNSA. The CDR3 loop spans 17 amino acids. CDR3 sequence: CASSTGPRTLGNSPLHF. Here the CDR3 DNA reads TGTGCCAGCAGCACCGGTCCACGAACCCTGGGGAATTCACCCCTCCACTTT.

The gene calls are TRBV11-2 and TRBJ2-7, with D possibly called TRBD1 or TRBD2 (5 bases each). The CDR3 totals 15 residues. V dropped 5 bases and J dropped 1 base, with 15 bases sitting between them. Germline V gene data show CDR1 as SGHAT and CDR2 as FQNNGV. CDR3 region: CASSLGTAGSYEQYF. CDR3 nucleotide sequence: TGTGCCAGCAGCCTTGGGACGGCCGGTTCCTACGAGCAGTACTTC.

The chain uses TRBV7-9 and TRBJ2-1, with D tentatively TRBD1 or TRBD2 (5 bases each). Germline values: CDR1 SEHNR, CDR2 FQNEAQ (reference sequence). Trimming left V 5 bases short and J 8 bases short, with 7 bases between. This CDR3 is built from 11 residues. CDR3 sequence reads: CASSGDDEQFF. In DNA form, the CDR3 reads TGTGCCAGCAGCGGGGACGATGAGCAGTTCTTC.